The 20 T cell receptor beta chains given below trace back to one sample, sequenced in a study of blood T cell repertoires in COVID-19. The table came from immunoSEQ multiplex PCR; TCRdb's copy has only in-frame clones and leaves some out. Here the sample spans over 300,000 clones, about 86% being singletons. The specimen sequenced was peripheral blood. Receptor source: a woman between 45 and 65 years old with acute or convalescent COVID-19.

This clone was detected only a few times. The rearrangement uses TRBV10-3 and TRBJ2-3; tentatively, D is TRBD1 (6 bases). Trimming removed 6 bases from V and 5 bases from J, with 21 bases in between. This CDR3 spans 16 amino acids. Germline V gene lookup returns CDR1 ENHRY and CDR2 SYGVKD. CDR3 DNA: TGTGCCATCAGAGAACTCAGTGGACAAGGGGGAGATACGCAGTATTTT. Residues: CAIRELSGQGGDTQYF.

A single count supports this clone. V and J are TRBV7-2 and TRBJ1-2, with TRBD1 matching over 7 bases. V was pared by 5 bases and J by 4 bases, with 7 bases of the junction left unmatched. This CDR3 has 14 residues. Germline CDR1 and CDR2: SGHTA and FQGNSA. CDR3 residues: CASSEGGTVYGYTF. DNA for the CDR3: TGTGCCAGCAGCGAGGGCGGGACAGTCTATGGCTACACCTTC.

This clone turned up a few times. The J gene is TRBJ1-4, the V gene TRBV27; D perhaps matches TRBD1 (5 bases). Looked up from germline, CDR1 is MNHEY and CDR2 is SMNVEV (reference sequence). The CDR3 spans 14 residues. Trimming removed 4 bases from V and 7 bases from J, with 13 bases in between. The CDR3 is CASSSGGSSEKLFF. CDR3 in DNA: TGTGCCAGCAGTTCCGGGGGATCTAGTGAAAAACTGTTTTTT. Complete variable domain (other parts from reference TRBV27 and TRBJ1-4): EAQVTQNPRYLITVTGKKLTVTCSQNMNHEYMSWYRQDPGLGLRQIYYSMNVEVTDKGDVPEGYKVSRKEKRNFPLILESPSPNQTSLYFCASSSGGSSEKLFFGSGTQLSVL.

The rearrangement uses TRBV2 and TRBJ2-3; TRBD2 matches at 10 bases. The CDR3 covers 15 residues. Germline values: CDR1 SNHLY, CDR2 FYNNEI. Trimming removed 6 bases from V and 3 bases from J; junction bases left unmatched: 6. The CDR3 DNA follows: TGTGCCAGCAGCCCGCTAGCGGGAGATACAGATACGCAGTATTTT. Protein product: CASSPLAGDTDTQYF.

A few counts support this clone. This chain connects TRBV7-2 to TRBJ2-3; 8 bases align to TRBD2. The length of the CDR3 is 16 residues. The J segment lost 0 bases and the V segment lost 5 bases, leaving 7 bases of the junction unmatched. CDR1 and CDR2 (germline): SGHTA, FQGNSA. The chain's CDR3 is CASSPRLAQSTDTQYF. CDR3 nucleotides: TGTGCCAGCAGCCCTCGACTAGCGCAAAGCACAGATACGCAGTATTTT.

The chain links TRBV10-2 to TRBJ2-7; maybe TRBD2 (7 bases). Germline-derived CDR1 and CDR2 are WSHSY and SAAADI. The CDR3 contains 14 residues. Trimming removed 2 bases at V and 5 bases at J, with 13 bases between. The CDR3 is CASSERGGSDEQYF. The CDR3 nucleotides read TGCGCCAGCAGTGAGAGGGGGGGGAGCGACGAGCAGTACTTC.

The CDR3 reads CASSQQANTEAFF. Written as DNA, the CDR3 is TGTGCCAGCAGTCAACAGGCGAACACTGAAGCTTTCTTT. The rearrangement links TRBV6-4 to TRBJ1-1; maybe TRBD1 (5 bases). Germline V lookup: CDR1 MRHNA, CDR2 SNTAGT. V was pared by 5 bases and J by 1 base, with 8 bases between. There are 13 residues in the CDR3.

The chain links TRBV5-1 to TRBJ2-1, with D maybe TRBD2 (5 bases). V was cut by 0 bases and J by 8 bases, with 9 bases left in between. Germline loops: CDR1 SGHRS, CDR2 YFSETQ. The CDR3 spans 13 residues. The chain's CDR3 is CASSLAEGYEQFF. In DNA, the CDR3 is TGCGCCAGCAGCTTGGCCGAGGGCTATGAGCAGTTCTTC. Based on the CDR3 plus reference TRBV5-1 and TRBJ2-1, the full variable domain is KAGVTQTPRYLIKTRGQQVTLSCSPISGHRSVSWYQQTPGQGLQFLFEYFSETQRNKGNFPGRFSGRQFSNSRSEMNVSTLELGDSALYLCASSLAEGYEQFFGPGTRLTVL.

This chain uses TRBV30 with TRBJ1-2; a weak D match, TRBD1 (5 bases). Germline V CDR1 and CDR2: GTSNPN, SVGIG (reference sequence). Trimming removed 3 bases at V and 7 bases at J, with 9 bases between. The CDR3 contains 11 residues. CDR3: CAWSVDSGYTF. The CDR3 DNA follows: TGTGCCTGGAGCGTTGACAGTGGCTACACCTTC.

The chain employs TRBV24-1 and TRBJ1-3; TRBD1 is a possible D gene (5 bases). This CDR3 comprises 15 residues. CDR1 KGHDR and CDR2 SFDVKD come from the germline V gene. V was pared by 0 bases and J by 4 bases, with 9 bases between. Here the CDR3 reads CATSDLWQGGNTIYF. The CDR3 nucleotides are TGTGCCACCAGTGATTTGTGGCAGGGAGGAAACACCATATATTTT.

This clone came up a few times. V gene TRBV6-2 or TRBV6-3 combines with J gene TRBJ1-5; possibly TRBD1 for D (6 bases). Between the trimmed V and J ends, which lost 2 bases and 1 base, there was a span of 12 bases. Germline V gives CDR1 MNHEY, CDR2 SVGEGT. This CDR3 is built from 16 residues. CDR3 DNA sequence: TGTGCCAGCAGTTACCTCAGGGGTTGGAGCAATCAGCCCCAGCATTTT. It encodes CASSYLRGWSNQPQHF.

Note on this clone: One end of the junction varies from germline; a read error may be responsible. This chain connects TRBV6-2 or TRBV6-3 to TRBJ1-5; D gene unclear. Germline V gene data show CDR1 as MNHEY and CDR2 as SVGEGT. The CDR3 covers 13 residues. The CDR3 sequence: CASSRGSTQPQHF. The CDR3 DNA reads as TGTGCCAGCAGTAGAGGGAGCACTCAGCCCCAGCATTTT.

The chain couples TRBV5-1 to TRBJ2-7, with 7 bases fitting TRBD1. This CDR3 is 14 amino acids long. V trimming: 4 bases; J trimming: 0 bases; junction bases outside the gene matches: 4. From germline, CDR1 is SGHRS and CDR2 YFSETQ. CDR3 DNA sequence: TGCGCCAGCAGCCCCGGGACAGCCTCCTACGAGCAGTACGTC. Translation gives CASSPGTASYEQYV.

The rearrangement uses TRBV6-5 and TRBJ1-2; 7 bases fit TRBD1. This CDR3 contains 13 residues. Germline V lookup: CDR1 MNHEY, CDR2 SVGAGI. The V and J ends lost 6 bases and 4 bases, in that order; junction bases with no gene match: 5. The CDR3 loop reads CASSKQGTYGYTF. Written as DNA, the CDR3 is TGTGCCAGCAGCAAACAGGGGACCTATGGCTACACCTTC.

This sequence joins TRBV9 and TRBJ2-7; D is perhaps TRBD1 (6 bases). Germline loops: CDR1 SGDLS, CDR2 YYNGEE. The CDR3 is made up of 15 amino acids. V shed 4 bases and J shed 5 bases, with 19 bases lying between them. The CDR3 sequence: CASSPYLGAADEQYF. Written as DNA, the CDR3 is TGTGCCAGCAGCCCGTACTTGGGGGCGGCCGACGAGCAGTACTTC.

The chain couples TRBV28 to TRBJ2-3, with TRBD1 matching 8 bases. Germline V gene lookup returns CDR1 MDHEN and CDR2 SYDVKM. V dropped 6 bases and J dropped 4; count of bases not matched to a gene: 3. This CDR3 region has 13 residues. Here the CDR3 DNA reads TGTGCCAGCAGGTCAGGGGGCGCAGATACGCAGTATTTT. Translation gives CASRSGGADTQYF.

The DNA of the CDR3 is TGTGCCAGCAGTTTAGTAGCGGGAGTTGGGGATACGCAGTATTTT. Translation gives CASSLVAGVGDTQYF. The rearrangement links TRBV28 to TRBJ2-3, with 9 bases lining up with TRBD2. This CDR3 has 15 amino acids. Losses at the gene ends were 2 bases for V and 6 bases for J; bases not matched to a gene: 6. Germline loops: CDR1 MDHEN, CDR2 SYDVKM.

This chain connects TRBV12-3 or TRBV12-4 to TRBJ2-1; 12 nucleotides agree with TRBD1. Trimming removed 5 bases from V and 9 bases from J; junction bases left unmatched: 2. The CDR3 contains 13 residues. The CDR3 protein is CASSRDRGLEQFF. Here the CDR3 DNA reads TGTGCCAGCAGTCGGGACAGGGGGCTTGAGCAGTTCTTC.

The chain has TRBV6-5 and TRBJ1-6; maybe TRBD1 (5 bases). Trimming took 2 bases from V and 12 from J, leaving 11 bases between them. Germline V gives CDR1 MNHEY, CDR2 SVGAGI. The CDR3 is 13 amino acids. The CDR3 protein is CASSYRGVIPLHF. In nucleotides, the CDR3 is TGTGCCAGCAGTTACCGGGGGGTCATACCCCTCCACTTT.

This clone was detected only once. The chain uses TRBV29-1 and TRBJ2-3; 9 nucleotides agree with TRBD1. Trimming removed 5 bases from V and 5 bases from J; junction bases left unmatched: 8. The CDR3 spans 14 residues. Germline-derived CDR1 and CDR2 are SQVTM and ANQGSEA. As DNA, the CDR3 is TGCAGCGTTCCCCCGGGGACAGGGAAAGATACGCAGTATTTT. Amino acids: CSVPPGTGKDTQYF.